This T cell receptor (beta chain) was sequenced for a study of post-analysis software for immune sequencing data. Study-level points and caveats: Compared with controls, patients had more of about 5 TRBV segments, including TRBV5-6, TRBV5-1 and TRBV20-1. Strong co-clustering by F measure was evident for samples that had been prepared in the same batch.

The CDR3 totals 14 residues. Looked up from germline, CDR1 is SGHDT and CDR2 is YYEEEE. Trimming cost V 4 bases and J 9 bases, with 17 bases left between them. This clonotype was detected only a few times. Its target is not known. Included in the TCR beta cDNA libraries were unique molecular identifiers. TCRdb re-derived calls from the PCR reads in MiXCR, one entry per CDR3 protein. There are some 690,000 distinct CDR3 sequences in the sample; roughly 30% occur only once, and about 0.5% lies in the top ten. The clonotype was recovered from a girl aged 5 to 17 with multiple sclerosis. The material sequenced was blood. The genes are TRBV5-6 and TRBJ2-1; D possibly uses TRBD1 or TRBD2 (5 bases each). CDR3 amino acids: CASSIGASWVEQFF. In DNA, the CDR3 is TGTGCCAGCAGCATAGGGGCTAGCTGGGTTGAGCAGTTCTTC.